The following is a T cell receptor (beta chain) sequence with its context. The sample belongs to a study of T cell changes during pregnancy in multiple sclerosis. There are 15 residues in the CDR3. The assay was immunoSEQ multiplex PCR, and TCRdb's table has in-frame clones only and misses some. The repertoire includes roughly 50,000 clones, approximately 92% of them detected once, and around 0.68% sits in the top ten. The rearrangement joins TRBV1 to TRBJ2-5; the D call in the table, TRBD2, was not verified against the DNA. TRBV1 corresponds to a pseudogene. This sample comprised CD4+ T cells from peripheral blood mononuclear cells, obtained in the third trimester of pregnancy. The receptor's source is a female donor with multiple sclerosis, enrolled in a pregnancy study. The CDR3 nucleotides are TGCACCAGCAGCCAAGATGTCCCTTTGCAAGAGACCCAGTACTTC. Amino acids: CTSSQDVPLQETQYF.